This paragraph reports one T cell receptor (beta chain). No antigen is known for it. Base qualities are not provided; no much larger clone lies one nucleotide away. Patients with uncontrolled infections, other autoimmune diseases, pregnancy or lactation were excluded. Diagnoses were established on the basis of clinical symptoms, serum thyroxine and TRAb, thyroid ultrasound, and orbital computed tomography. Total RNA was extracted using Trizol reagent, and RNA quality was assessed on an Agilent 2100 Bioanalyzer. The sample comes from a study of T cells in Graves' hyperthyroidism and ophthalmopathy (dated by TCRdb to between 2019 and 2020). As for the study more broadly: To identify TCR V-J signatures that set the groups apart, the researchers used a discovery cohort of 100 patients, made up of 43 with Graves' ophthalmopathy and 55 to 65 with stable Graves' hyperthyroidism. According to the paper, TCR Vbeta CDR3 sequencing was carried out on approximately 140 peripheral blood samples, which came from fewer than 50 ophthalmopathy, under 85 hyperthyroidism and roughly 17 progressor patients. An independent validation cohort of under 20 hyperthyroidism patients and 17 patients who later progressed to ophthalmopathy tested prospective prediction of ophthalmopathy. The 100 discovery patients were randomly split 7:3 into training and test sets. Thyroid tissue and blood T-cell repertoires from more than 5 Graves' hyperthyroidism patients were also compared in the study. Following sampling, methimazole starting at 30 mg daily was given to hyperthyroidism patients, and high-dose intravenous methylprednisolone was given to ophthalmopathy patients. General conclusions and limits of the study: A 13 V-J signature model separated ophthalmopathy from stable hyperthyroidism, with around 91% sensitivity and 81.08% specificity in cross-validation and 80%/75% in testing. No statistical method was used to set the sample size in advance, and investigators knew the group allocation. Blood samples also contained most of the expanded thyroid clonotypes (frequency above 0.001), which suggests that blood repertoires may reflect thyroid immune responses. In validation, the model predicted progression to ophthalmopathy with over 65% sensitivity and approximately 72% specificity, a median of 6.5 months before onset.

V sheds 3 bases and J sheds 5 bases, leaving 14 bases between their ends. CDR1 DFQATT and CDR2 SNEGSKA are derived from the germline V gene (reference sequence). Including cysteine and phenylalanine, the CDR3 has 14 amino acids. The only DNA kept is the CDR3, 42 bases in frame from the first base. The TCR beta CDR3 regions were amplified from the RNA transcripts. A first-round RT-PCR of the TCR CDR3 used the HTBI primer set with the Qiagen OneStep RT-PCR kit. The libraries were constructed in a second round of multiplex PCR and then size-selected and purified. The libraries were sequenced on an Illumina HiSeq2000 using paired-end 100 bp reads. The study's own analysis went as follows. SOAPnuke was used to process the raw data, with reads discarded if the reads contained adapters or uncalled bases, had a mean Phred below 15, or lacked an exact constant-primer or identifier match. COPE v1.2.5 was used to merge the high-quality paired reads, and each unique nucleotide sequence was defined as a clonotype. Clonotypes were aligned to IMGT TRBV, TRBD and TRBJ reference segments using MiTCR v1.1. Analysis was restricted to V-J combinations with a frequency above 0.0001, which covered about 99% of repertoires. A TCS score was defined as the ratio between F50 (clonal expansion) and ExV (chaos), using BLOSUM62-based TCRdist between CDR3 peptides within each V-J. Welch's t-statistics and random forest reduced fewer than 550 V-J features to about 12, which were used in a naive Bayes classifier (R e1071). Thyroid-blood repertoire similarity was quantified with the Morisita-Horn index. TCRdb cleaned the public reads at Q25 with fastp, built clones with MiXCR and kept in-frame beta chains. All rows with the same CDR3 protein become a single entry with the most common DNA and genes. TCRdb's processing, not the authors' own work, is the source of the V and J calls. The sample table holds roughly 570,000 distinct CDR3 sequences, of which about 43% were seen once. The ten largest clones capture roughly 20% of the sample.

Sequenced input: peripheral blood or thyroid tissue (not recorded which). Here the chain combines TRBV20-1 and TRBJ1-5; TRBD1 is perhaps the D gene, given 5 matching bases. This sequence was found in an adult woman with Graves' disease, either hyperthyroidism or ophthalmopathy (not recorded which). In nucleotide form, the sequence is TGCAGTGCTAGGCGGGGGGTAGGGGATCAGCCCCAGCATTTT. Its translation reads: CSARRGVGDQPQHF.